Listed below are T cell receptor beta chains from one sample, sequenced in a study of cytomegalovirus exposure and HLA in healthy donors. This table comes from immunoSEQ multiplex PCR, and its TCRdb copy is limited to in-frame clones, with some not included. The data contain about 160,000 clones, around 80% of them seen just once; the ten biggest clones take up approximately 6.5%. Material for sequencing was PBMCs. The receptors were gathered from a man aged 50 to 59 in good health and CMV-seropositive. Each CDR3 is given with its conserved first and last residue. A D gene is named only where the DNA matches it firmly. Expanded clones are given a class, and other clones once, few, many or no size at all.

CASSLTDPTGELFF | TGCGCCAGCAGCTTGACAGACCCCACCGGGGAGCTGTTTTTT | NA | NA | TRBJ2-2 | TRBV5-1
CASSLKQGADYGYTF | TGTGCCAGCTCACTCAAACAGGGGGCAGACTATGGCTACACCTTC | NA | TRBD1 | TRBJ1-2 | TRBV18
CASSIARGMSTEAFF | TGTGCCAGTAGTATTGCAAGGGGTATGAGCACTGAAGCTTTCTTT | NA | NA | TRBJ1-1 | TRBV19
CASSAGDEAFF | TGTGCCAGCTCAGCCGGGGATGAAGCTTTCTTT | NA | NA | TRBJ1-1 | TRBV18
CASSLTSGREETQYF | TGTGCCAGCAGCCTGACTAGCGGGAGGGAAGAGACCCAGTACTTC | NA | TRBD2 | TRBJ2-5 | TRBV11-2
CAWSTAGDQPQHF | TGTGCCTGGAGTACAGCAGGGGATCAGCCCCAGCATTTT | NA | NA | TRBJ1-5 | TRBV30
CASSAGLLGAGGEKLFF | TGTGCCAGCAGCGCAGGCCTCTTAGGGGCCGGGGGTGAAAAACTGTTTTTT | NA | NA | TRBJ1-4 | TRBV9
CASSLLVGASGNGDNEQFF | TGTGCCAGCAGCTTGCTGGTCGGAGCAAGCGGGAATGGAGACAATGAGCAGTTCTTC | NA | TRBD2 | TRBJ2-1 | TRBV5-6
CASSPPLGWASENNEQFF | TGTGCCAGCTCACCACCGTTGGGTTGGGCCTCAGAGAACAATGAGCAGTTCTTC | few | NA | TRBJ2-1 | TRBV18
CASKITGGTDTQYF | TGTGCCAGCAAAATAACAGGGGGCACAGATACGCAGTATTTT | NA | TRBD1 | TRBJ2-3 | TRBV6-5
CACTLEGANQPQHF | TGTGCCTGTACCCTTGAGGGGGCGAACCAGCCCCAGCATTTT | NA | TRBD1 | TRBJ1-5 | TRBV30
CASSDFGLEQYF | TGTGCCAGTTCTGACTTCGGTCTCGAGCAGTACTTC | few | NA | TRBJ2-7 | TRBV19
CASSLSWTSGRAGEQFF | TGTGCCAGCAGCTTAAGCTGGACTAGCGGGAGGGCCGGTGAGCAGTTCTTC | NA | TRBD2 | TRBJ2-1 | TRBV7-3
CASSYDTAGSKEKLFF | TGTGCCAGCAGTTACGACACAGCAGGGTCAAAGGAAAAACTGTTTTTT | NA | NA | TRBJ1-4 | TRBV6-5
CASSQGSSGSGRAFF | TGTGCCAGCAGCCAAGGGTCTAGCGGGAGCGGACGGGCGTTCTTC | NA | TRBD2 | TRBJ2-1 | TRBV4-2
CASSFPSGKVTDTQYF | TGTGCCAGCAGCTTTCCTAGCGGGAAAGTCACAGATACGCAGTATTTT | NA | TRBD2 | TRBJ2-3 | TRBV7-9
CASSLQDRGPETQYF | TGTGCCAGCAGCTTACAGGACAGGGGGCCCGAGACCCAGTACTTC | NA | TRBD1 | TRBJ2-5 | TRBV7-2
CASSSGGGNQPQHF | TGTGCCAGCAGCTCAGGGGGTGGCAATCAGCCCCAGCATTTT | NA | TRBD1 | TRBJ1-5 | TRBV6-1
CASGPAGGARGGYTF | TGTGCCAGCGGTCCAGCAGGGGGCGCGCGAGGTGGCTACACCTTC | NA | TRBD1 | TRBJ1-2 | TRBV5-5
CASSLVDEQFF | TGCGCCAGCAGCTTGGTAGATGAGCAGTTCTTC | NA | NA | TRBJ2-1 | TRBV5-1
CASSFTGDEQFF | TGTGCCAGCAGCTTTACGGGAGATGAGCAGTTCTTC | NA | NA | TRBJ2-1 | TRBV5-4
CASSVVGAGDEQFF | TGTGCCAGCAGTGTTGTGGGGGCCGGGGATGAGCAGTTCTTC | once | NA | TRBJ2-1 | TRBV2
CASREQNSNQPQHF | TGTGCCAGCAGGGAACAGAATAGCAATCAGCCCCAGCATTTT | NA | NA | TRBJ1-5 | TRBV27
CASSTGGGGTDTQYF | TGTGCCAGCAGCACAGGGGGTGGGGGAACAGATACGCAGTATTTT | NA | TRBD1 | TRBJ2-3 | TRBV2
CATPSRLNTGELFF | TGTGCCACCCCGTCTCGGTTGAACACCGGGGAGCTGTTTTTT | NA | NA | TRBJ2-2 | TRBV6-1
CASSLLPGGGTEAFF | TGTGCCAGTAGCCTCTTACCCGGGGGGGGTACTGAAGCTTTCTTT | NA | NA | TRBJ1-1 | TRBV19
CASTPQIITGELFF | TGTGCCAGCACCCCCCAGATAATCACCGGGGAGCTGTTTTTT | NA | NA | TRBJ2-2 | TRBV6-1
CASSQEFSLFTDTQYF | TGTGCCAGCAGCCAAGAATTTAGTTTATTCACAGATACGCAGTATTTT | NA | NA | TRBJ2-3 | TRBV4-2
CARVGRGNYGYTF | TGTGCCAGGGTGGGGAGAGGGAACTATGGCTACACCTTC | NA | NA | TRBJ1-2 | TRBV2
CASSPTLGGMYF | TGTGCCAGCAGCCCTACTCTAGGAGGGATGTACTTC | once | NA | TRBJ2-5 | TRBV7-8
CASSLVAGIYTEAFF | TGTGCCAGCAGCTTAGTGGCAGGGATATACACTGAAGCTTTCTTT | NA | NA | TRBJ1-1 | TRBV11-3
CASSYGGVMETQYF | TGTGCCAGCAGTTACGGGGGCGTGATGGAGACCCAGTACTTC | NA | NA | TRBJ2-5 | TRBV6-5
CASSVGSVTNTGELFF | TGTGCCAGCAGCGTAGGTAGTGTGACGAACACCGGGGAGCTGTTTTTT | NA | NA | TRBJ2-2 | TRBV9
CASTGWLSQGYTF | TGTGCCTCGACAGGTTGGCTCTCGCAAGGCTACACCTTC | NA | NA | TRBJ1-2 | TRBV30
CASVRDRGMNTEAFF | TGTGCCAGCGTCCGGGACAGGGGCATGAACACTGAAGCTTTCTTT | NA | TRBD1 | TRBJ1-1 | TRBV19
CASSAHRGAETDTQYF | TGTGCCAGTAGTGCCCACAGGGGCGCCGAAACAGATACGCAGTATTTT | NA | TRBD1 | TRBJ2-3 | TRBV19
CASSSSAYGYTF | TGTGCCAGCAGCTCCAGCGCCTATGGCTACACCTTC | NA | NA | TRBJ1-2 | TRBV7-8
CASSLVGWTGTNKANVLTF | TGTGCCAGCAGCTTAGTGGGCTGGACAGGGACAAATAAGGCCAACGTCCTGACTTTC | NA | TRBD1 | TRBJ2-6 | TRBV11-3
CASRDLDRVGMNTEAFF | TGTGCCAGCAGAGACTTGGACAGGGTGGGGATGAACACTGAAGCTTTCTTT | NA | TRBD1 | TRBJ1-1 | TRBV2
CAIRGDARSGYTF | TGTGCCATCCGGGGGGACGCAAGGAGTGGCTACACCTTC | NA | NA | TRBJ1-2 | TRBV10-3
CASTGDRAFYNEQFF | TGTGCCAGCACCGGGGACAGGGCTTTCTACAATGAGCAGTTCTTC | NA | TRBD1 | TRBJ2-1 | TRBV6-1
CSVEGGLAGAYNEQFF | TGCAGCGTTGAAGGGGGACTAGCGGGCGCCTACAATGAGCAGTTCTTC | NA | TRBD2 | TRBJ2-1 | TRBV29-1
CASSSRVEETQYF | TGTGCCAGCAGCTCCAGGGTGGAAGAGACCCAGTACTTC | NA | NA | TRBJ2-5 | TRBV11-1
CASSLSRQGSTEAFF | TGTGCCAGCAGCTTATCCAGACAGGGGAGCACTGAAGCTTTCTTT | NA | TRBD1 | TRBJ1-1 | TRBV7-6
CASSPVGAGELFF | TGCGCCAGCAGCCCCGTAGGGGCCGGGGAGCTGTTTTTT | NA | NA | TRBJ2-2 | TRBV5-1
CASSLMVTGGADTQYF | TGTGCCAGCAGTTTAATGGTGACGGGAGGGGCAGATACGCAGTATTTT | NA | TRBD2 | TRBJ2-3 | TRBV27
CASSVGTDSSYNEQFF | TGTGCCAGCAGTGTAGGGACGGACAGCTCCTACAATGAGCAGTTCTTC | once | NA | TRBJ2-1 | TRBV6-4
CSVEGQGIYEQYF | TGCAGCGTTGAAGGGCAGGGTATCTACGAGCAGTACTTC | once | NA | TRBJ2-7 | TRBV29-1
CASSKGLAGNTGELFF | TGTGCCAGCAGCAAGGGACTAGCGGGGAACACCGGGGAGCTGTTTTTT | NA | TRBD2 | TRBJ2-2 | TRBV5-4
CASSDYTDTQYF | TGTGCCAGCAGTGATTACACAGATACGCAGTATTTT | NA | NA | TRBJ2-3 | TRBV2
CASLLDSTEAFF | TGTGCCAGCCTACTTGACAGCACTGAAGCTTTCTTT | NA | NA | TRBJ1-1 | TRBV2
CASSIDRATGELFF | TGTGCCAGTAGTATCGACAGGGCCACCGGGGAGCTGTTTTTT | many | TRBD1 | TRBJ2-2 | TRBV19
CASSPGTSGRLIQTQYF | TGTGCCAGCAGCCCGGGGACTAGCGGGAGATTGATACAGACCCAGTACTTC | NA | TRBD2 | TRBJ2-5 | TRBV11-2
CASSLEQSGSGNTIYF | TGCGCCAGCAGCTTGGAACAGAGTGGCTCTGGAAACACCATATATTTT | NA | NA | TRBJ1-3 | TRBV5-1
CASSLDHGVRYGYTF | TGTGCCAGTAGCCTTGACCACGGGGTACGGTATGGCTACACCTTC | NA | NA | TRBJ1-2 | TRBV19
CASSSLAGAFTDTQYF | TGTGCCAGCAGTTCACTAGCGGGGGCCTTCACAGATACGCAGTATTTT | NA | TRBD2 | TRBJ2-3 | TRBV27
CASSLAGETNEKLFF | TGCGCCAGCAGCTTGGCAGGGGAAACTAATGAAAAACTGTTTTTT | NA | NA | TRBJ1-4 | TRBV5-1
CASSYPPDNEQFF | TGTGCCAGCAGTTACCCGCCAGACAATGAGCAGTTCTTC | NA | NA | TRBJ2-1 | TRBV6-6